This T cell receptor (beta chain) was retrieved from a study of early T cells in non-severe SARS-CoV-2 infection. Study-level background: Sequenced material consisted of bulk RNA (from unsorted whole blood), and chains were unpaired. Whole-study findings and limits: CD4 and private specificities were missed by VDJdb matching, which favored anti-spike CD8 responses.

The library protocol tagged individual cDNA molecules with unique molecular identifiers. MiXCR was run by TCRdb on the 5' RACE reads, yielding one entry per CDR3 protein. Of roughly 45,000 distinct CDR3 sequences in the sample, less than 4.5% were seen once. About this clonotype itself: The antigen is not known.

There are 19 residues in the CDR3. Germline lookup yields CDR1 ENHRY and CDR2 SYGVKD. V gave up 0 bases and J gave up 2 bases, with 20 bases separating them. This TCR came from an adult who was a healthcare worker with PCR-confirmed SARS-CoV-2 infection or an uninfected control (not recorded which). The chain links TRBV10-3 to TRBJ1-5, with no clear D. The sequencing input was whole blood. CDR3: CAISESNVVGGTGNQPQHF. CDR3 coding DNA: TGTGCCATCAGTGAGTCGAATGTCGTAGGCGGCACAGGCAATCAGCCCCAGCATTTT.